This T cell receptor beta chain was captured in a study of human T cells and chemical hapten exposure. Study in general: Scalp application of diphenylcyclopropenone was performed weekly in patients across the entire roughly 22-week study. Study conclusions and caveats: Expanded TCRs clustered into significantly more large CDR3 similarity groups than controls, the analysis revealed. Unchanged with DPC sensitization were TCRs above 1 in 1000 frequency.

The CDR3 runs to 15 residues. Germline trimming cut 4 bases from V and 4 bases from J; bases unmatched to any gene: 10. Per the germline V gene, CDR1 is SGHRS and CDR2 is YFSETQ. This clonotype appeared a few times. The antigen is undetermined. Sample time point: patch test 1, 2 weeks after DPC sensitization. Sample treatment: therapeutic diphenylcyclopropenone sensitization with weekly scalp DPC. Alopecia patients between 18 and 70 years old and suitable for DPC were used as donors. TCRdb recomputed calls from the RACE reads with MiXCR, one row per CDR3 protein. The table includes 75,000 to 95,000 distinct CDR3 sequences, roughly 10% detected once.

The material was whole blood, obtained in connection with sensitization to the hapten diphenylcyclopropenone (DPC). The chain joins TRBV5-1 to TRBJ2-7, with 8 bases matching TRBD1. The TCR originated in a woman aged 55-69 years with alopecia areata. Some clones in this sample may be carry-over from other donors' samples. CDR3 loop: CASSRAIGQGYEQYF. DNA for the CDR3: TGCGCCAGCAGCCGCGCGATAGGACAGGGTTACGAGCAGTACTTC.